This T cell receptor beta chain is drawn from a study of cytomegalovirus exposure and HLA in healthy donors. Study-level findings and limits: A missense DCLRE1C variant was associated with V- and J-gene trimming of TCR beta chains in a later analysis, and an independent cohort replicated the association.

The PCR ran on 60 Vbeta and 13 Jbeta primers. Using immunoSEQ multiplex PCR, the repertoire was profiled, and TCRdb retains in-frame clones only, with some absent. The data show about 140,000 clones, 77% seen once. There are a few counts of this clone. Its antigen is still unknown. V lost 6 bases and J 7 bases, leaving 12 bases between the germline ends. Germline V gene sequence: CDR1 MNHEY, CDR2 SVGAGI. The CDR3 is 13 residues long. The chain carries TRBV6-5 and TRBJ2-2; D is unclear. Sequencing was performed on PBMCs. The sequence was obtained from a woman in her forties or fifties in good health and CMV-seronegative. The CDR3 DNA sequence: TGTGCCAGCAGCCTCAGGATAGACGGGGAGCTGTTTTTT. This translates into CASSLRIDGELFF.